These T cell receptor beta chains were read from a single sample in a study of blood T cell repertoires in COVID-19. TCRdb's table, derived via immunoSEQ multiplex PCR, lists solely in-frame clones and lacks some. The repertoire holds fewer than 200,000 clones, with around nine tenths as singletons. Sequencing used peripheral blood. These receptors all stem from a woman between 65 and 79 years old with COVID-19, enrolled during active disease. Each CDR3 is given with its conserved first and last residue. D genes are given only for firm matches. Clone size is shown for a subset of rows, as once, few, many or a class of expanded clone.

clone size | J gene | D gene | V gene | CDR3 DNA | CDR3 protein
once | TRBJ2-5 | NA | TRBV2 | TGTGCCACCCAACCTGCCGGGGTAGAGACCCAGTACTTC | CATQPAGVETQYF
NA | TRBJ2-5 | NA | TRBV5-1 | TGCGCCAGCAGCACGGACGTGGGGGCGGGAGAGACCCAGTACTTC | CASSTDVGAGETQYF
NA | TRBJ1-4 | NA | TRBV5-1 | TGCGCCAGCAGCTTGGGTGGAGCAACTAATGAAAAACTGTTTTTT | CASSLGGATNEKLFF
NA | TRBJ2-7 | TRBD2 | TRBV4-1 | TGCGCCAGCAGCCGCGGACTAGCGGGCATTGGCGAGCAGTACTTC | CASSRGLAGIGEQYF
once | TRBJ2-7 | TRBD1 | TRBV7-9 | TGTGCCAGCAGCTGGCGGGGTGACAGGGGCCGGGGCGAGCAGTACTTC | CASSWRGDRGRGEQYF
NA | TRBJ1-6 | TRBD1 | TRBV6-1 | TGTGCCAGCAGTGAAAGGCTGGCGCAGGGGGGTTCACCCCTCCACTTT | CASSERLAQGGSPLHF
NA | TRBJ1-1 | NA | TRBV10-1 | TGCGCCAACGAGGGGGAGAAGAACACTGAAGCTTTCTTT | CANEGEKNTEAFF
NA | TRBJ2-7 | NA | TRBV14 | TGTGCCAGCAGCCAAGATTCTCAGGACTATGGCGAGCAGTACTTC | CASSQDSQDYGEQYF
NA | TRBJ1-2 | NA | TRBV5-5 | TGTGCCAGCAGCGGCAGTAACTATGGCTACACCTTC | CASSGSNYGYTF
once | TRBJ2-5 | TRBD1 | TRBV29-1 | TGCAGCGTCCGCCGACAGGGGCGGGAGACCCAGTACTTC | CSVRRQGRETQYF
once | TRBJ2-3 | TRBD1 | TRBV7-2 | TGTGCCAGCAGCTTAACAGGGGGACTGGCTAGCACAGATACGCAGTATTTT | CASSLTGGLASTDTQYF
NA | TRBJ1-1 | NA | TRBV7-2 | TGTGCCAGCAGCTTATTTAGGGGGACGACTGAAGCTTTCTTT | CASSLFRGTTEAFF
NA | TRBJ1-5 | TRBD1 | TRBV24-1 | TGTGCCACCAGTTACGGGGACAGGGGCCCGTGCCATTTT | CATSYGDRGPCHF
NA | TRBJ2-1 | TRBD2 | TRBV6-6 | TGTGCCAGCAGTCGATCGACTAGCGGGAGTATCCACAATGAGCAGTTCTTC | CASSRSTSGSIHNEQFF
NA | TRBJ2-7 | NA | TRBV3-1/TRBV3-2 | TGTGCCAGCAGCCAAGGACGCACAGGGTCCTACGAGCAGTACTTC | CASSQGRTGSYEQYF
NA | TRBJ1-5 | TRBD1 | TRBV27 | TGTGCCAGCAGTGGCGGGACAGTCTTCAATCAGCCCCAGCATTTT | CASSGGTVFNQPQHF
NA | TRBJ1-2 | TRBD1 | TRBV12-3/TRBV12-4 | TGTGCCAGCAGTTCGGACAGGAACTATGGCTACACCTTC | CASSSDRNYGYTF
NA | TRBJ1-2 | NA | TRBV6-1 | TGTGCCAGCAGTGAAGTACAGGGTTATTATGGCTACACCTTC | CASSEVQGYYGYTF
NA | TRBJ1-2 | NA | TRBV5-4 | TGTGCCAGCAGTTCCGACAATTATGGCTACACCTTC | CASSSDNYGYTF
NA | TRBJ2-1 | TRBD2 | TRBV5-6 | TGTGCCAGCAGCTTGGCTAGCGGGATGTTCAATGAGCAGTTCTTC | CASSLASGMFNEQFF
NA | TRBJ2-1 | TRBD2 | TRBV9 | TGTACCAGCGGAGAGGGACTAGCTCCCTACAATGAGCAGTTCTTC | CTSGEGLAPYNEQFF
NA | TRBJ1-6 | NA | TRBV6-6 | TGTGCCAGCATCACGGGGGGTAGAAGTAATTCACCCCTCCACTTT | CASITGGRSNSPLHF
NA | TRBJ2-5 | TRBD2 | TRBV11-2 | TGTGCCAGCAGCTTAGGGACTAGCGGAACCCAAGAGACCCAGTACTTC | CASSLGTSGTQETQYF
NA | TRBJ2-1 | TRBD2 | TRBV6-4 | TGTGCCAGCAGTGAGCTAGCGGGGACCTACAATGAGCAGTTCTTC | CASSELAGTYNEQFF
once | TRBJ1-2 | NA | TRBV27 | TGTGCCAGCAAGGTCAGGGCTAACTATGGCTACACCTTC | CASKVRANYGYTF
NA | TRBJ2-1 | TRBD2 | TRBV2 | TGTGCCAGCAGTGGAACTAGCGGGAGGGCCAATGAGCAGTTCTTC | CASSGTSGRANEQFF
NA | TRBJ1-1 | NA | TRBV5-1 | TGCGCCAGCAGCTTTACAGGCGACACTGAAGCTTTCTTT | CASSFTGDTEAFF
NA | TRBJ2-2 | TRBD1 | TRBV24-1 | TGTGCCACCAGTGATGATGGGACAGGGCTGGTCGGGGAGCTGTTTTTT | CATSDDGTGLVGELFF
NA | TRBJ2-1 | NA | TRBV7-3 | TGTGCCAGCAGCTTAGAGCTCGGGAGTACCGTGTTCTTC | CASSLELGSTVFF
NA | TRBJ2-5 | NA | TRBV9 | TGTGCCAGCAGTGGCGACAGTTACGGAGAGACCCAGTACTTC | CASSGDSYGETQYF
NA | TRBJ2-7 | NA | TRBV5-4 | TGTGCCAGCAGCAACGTTGAAACGGAGTACTTC | CASSNVETEYF
NA | TRBJ1-6 | NA | TRBV27 | TGTGCCAGCAGTTTATCCCCATTACTCTCAGGGAATTCACCCCTCCACTTT | CASSLSPLLSGNSPLHF
NA | TRBJ2-1 | TRBD2 | TRBV4-2 | TGTGCCAGCAGCCAAGACCCCGGGAGGTCCTTTGGAAGTGAGCAGTTCTTC | CASSQDPGRSFGSEQFF
NA | TRBJ1-4 | NA | TRBV6-5 | TGTGCCAGCGGCGGGGCCGGGTTTAGTGAAAAACTGTTTTTT | CASGGAGFSEKLFF
NA | TRBJ1-1 | NA | TRBV7-2 | TGTGCCAGCACCTTGGACTGGATAGAAGGTAACACTGAAGCTTTCTTT | CASTLDWIEGNTEAFF
NA | TRBJ1-1 | NA | TRBV2 | TGTGCCAGCAGGAGGGAACAGTGGAACACTGAAGCTTTCTTT | CASRREQWNTEAFF
NA | TRBJ1-3 | TRBD1 | TRBV7-6 | TGTGCCAGCAGCTTAGTTGGGACAGCGGGAAACACCATATATTTT | CASSLVGTAGNTIYF
NA | TRBJ1-4 | NA | TRBV28 | TGTGCCAGCAGTATTCCGGGGAGGGGGTATGAAAAACTGTTTTTT | CASSIPGRGYEKLFF
NA | TRBJ1-3 | NA | TRBV23-1 | TGCGCCAGCAGGGGTACGAGAGGGAGCCCTGGAAACACCATATATTTT | CASRGTRGSPGNTIYF
NA | TRBJ2-7 | NA | TRBV30 | TGTGCCTGGAGTGTACGGGTCGGGCAGTACTTC | CAWSVRVGQYF
NA | TRBJ2-7 | TRBD1 | TRBV30 | TGTGCAACAGGGGGCAACTCCTACGAGCAGTACTTC | CATGGNSYEQYF
NA | TRBJ2-2 | TRBD1 | TRBV5-1 | TGCGCCAGCAGCTTAGGGCAGGGGGCCGGGGAGCTGTTTTTT | CASSLGQGAGELFF
NA | TRBJ1-4 | NA | TRBV4-1 | TGCGCCAGCAGCCCCGCCGGGGCTAATGAAAAACTGTTTTTT | CASSPAGANEKLFF
NA | TRBJ2-2 | TRBD1 | TRBV6-5 | TGTGCCAGCAGTTGGACAGGGGAGAACACCGGGGAGCTGTTTTTT | CASSWTGENTGELFF
NA | TRBJ2-7 | NA | TRBV5-1 | TGCGCCAGCAGCTTAGCCGGGCCCCCGGGGAAGCAGTACTTC | CASSLAGPPGKQYF
NA | TRBJ2-3 | TRBD2 | TRBV5-6 | TGTGCCAGCAGCTTTCAACTAGCGGGAGGAGATAGCACAGATACGCAGTATTTT | CASSFQLAGGDSTDTQYF
NA | TRBJ1-4 | TRBD1 | TRBV4-2 | TGTGCCAGCAGCCAGGACAGGGGTGGGTTTGAAAAACTGTTTTTT | CASSQDRGGFEKLFF
NA | TRBJ2-7 | NA | TRBV2 | TGTGCCAGCCGGCAGGCACGGGAGCAGTACTTC | CASRQAREQYF
NA | TRBJ1-3 | NA | TRBV19 | TGTGCCAGTAGTAGACAGCCAAGCTCTGGAAACACCATATATTTT | CASSRQPSSGNTIYF
NA | TRBJ2-1 | TRBD2 | TRBV4-1 | TGCGCCAGCAGCCAAGACCGGGACTACAAGCAGGGTGAGCAGTTCTTC | CASSQDRDYKQGEQFF